The clone carrying this T cell receptor beta chain came up many times. The antigen remains undetermined. With 10-nucleotide random UMIs, 5'RACE was used to make the cDNA. Every sequencing run produced over 160 million TCR-beta sequences, and the sequences from any one run covered 15-18 subjects. Each CDR3 protein is one row after TCRdb ran MiXCR on the 5' RACE reads. This sample has tens of thousands of distinct CDR3 sequences, with 6% to 8.5% found just once. The unsorted libraries were generated from a total of 2 million PBMCs, which had been stored in RNAlater at -80 C. The sample belongs to a study of neurological immune-mediated disorders. Study results and limitations: HTLV-1-associated myelopathy had the most TCR clonal expansion, whereas multiple sclerosis had the least (lower than in healthy controls).

The CDR3 covers 15 residues. V shed 2 bases and J shed 5 bases, with 13 bases lying between them. CDR1 is SEHNR, CDR2 FQNEAQ, per germline (reference sequence). The sequenced sample was PBMCs. The gene calls are TRBV7-9 and TRBJ2-4; possible D gene TRBD2, 6 bases. The sequence was collected from a woman aged 40 to 49 in good health. The DNA of the CDR3 is TGTGCCAGCAGCTTAAGCTATAGCGGTGAAAACATTCAGTACTTC. Its protein is CASSLSYSGENIQYF.